Below, one T cell receptor (beta chain) is given with its context. As yet, its antigen is unknown. The data are from a study of PD-L1 blockade in urothelial cancer. Overall study: Between 0 and 3 prior chemotherapy regimens had been given to patients. Timepoints chosen for blood analysis were 3 weeks (second dose) and 6 weeks after treatment start.

Whole-study findings and limits: Larger 3-week expansion of tumor-associated blood clones was seen in durable-benefit patients.

Germline V gene sequence: CDR1 MNHEY, CDR2 SVGAGI. Trimming cost V 6 bases and J 4 bases, with 15 bases left between them. CDR3 length: 14 residues. The time point denotes: peripheral blood 6 weeks after treatment start. This table comes from immunoSEQ multiplex PCR, and its TCRdb copy is limited to in-frame clones, with some not included. The table lists 35,000 to 55,000 clones, roughly 80% of them singletons. The receptor's source is a man in his 60s with urothelial cancer. This sample comprised PBMCs, obtained around atezolizumab (anti-PD-L1) treatment. V gene TRBV6-5 combines with J gene TRBJ1-1; possibly TRBD1 for D (6 bases). The CDR3 sequence is CASRPTGFVTEAFF. The DNA for the CDR3 is TGTGCCAGCAGACCCACAGGGTTCGTCACTGAAGCTTTCTTT.